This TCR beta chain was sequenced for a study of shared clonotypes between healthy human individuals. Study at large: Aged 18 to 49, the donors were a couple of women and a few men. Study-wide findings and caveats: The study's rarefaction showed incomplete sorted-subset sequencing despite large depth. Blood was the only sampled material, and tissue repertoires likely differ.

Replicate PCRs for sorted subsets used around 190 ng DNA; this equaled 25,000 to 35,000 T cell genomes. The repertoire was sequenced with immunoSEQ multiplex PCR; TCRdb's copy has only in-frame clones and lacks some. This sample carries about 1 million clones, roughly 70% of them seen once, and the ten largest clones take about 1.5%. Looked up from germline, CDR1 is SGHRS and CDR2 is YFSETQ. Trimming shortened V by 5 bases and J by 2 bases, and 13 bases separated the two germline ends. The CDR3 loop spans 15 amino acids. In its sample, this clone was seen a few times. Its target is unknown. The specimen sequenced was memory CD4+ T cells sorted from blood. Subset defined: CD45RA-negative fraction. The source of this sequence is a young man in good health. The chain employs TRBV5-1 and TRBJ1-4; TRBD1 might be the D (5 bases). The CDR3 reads CASRGLGTTNEKLFF. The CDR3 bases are TGCGCCAGCAGGGGCTTGGGGACGACTAATGAAAAACTGTTTTTT.